The 23 T cell receptor beta chains in this list originate from one sample, sequenced in a study of blood T cell repertoires in COVID-19. The protocol was immunoSEQ multiplex PCR, while the TCRdb copy is restricted to in-frame clones and leaves out a portion. The sample lists over 75,000 clones; roughly nine tenths were seen once. Sequenced input: peripheral blood. The receptor source for this set is a woman aged 80 or older with active COVID-19.

The chain employs TRBV19 and TRBJ2-7; 7 nucleotides agree with TRBD2. Germline V CDR1 and CDR2: LNHDA, SQIVND (reference sequence). This CDR3 has 19 residues. After removal of 5 bases from V and 0 bases from J, the junction contained 19 bases not matched to a gene. The CDR3 sequence is CASSYSTGLHTPNSYEQYF. Written as DNA, the CDR3 is TGTGCCAGTAGTTACTCAACGGGACTACATACGCCGAACTCCTACGAGCAGTACTTC.

CDR3 DNA sequence: TGTGCCAGCAGTGAATTGGTAGCGGTTTTTTCTGAAGCTTTCTTT. Translation gives CASSELVAVFSEAFF. The rearrangement links TRBV2 to TRBJ1-1; D is unresolved. Between the trimmed V and J ends, which lost 2 bases and 6 bases, there was a span of 16 bases. This CDR3 has 15 residues. CDR1 is SNHLY, CDR2 FYNNEI, per germline.

The chain links TRBV3-1 (or the pseudogene TRBV3-2) to TRBJ2-1, with TRBD1 as a possible D gene (5 bases). The V end lost 5 bases, the J end lost 8 bases, and 19 bases lay between the germline ends. In germline, CDR1 is LGHDT, CDR2 YNNKEL (reference sequence). The CDR3 runs to 15 residues. CDR3 residues: CASSSLPRQSHEQFF. CDR3 bases: TGTGCCAGCAGCTCACTACCTCGACAGTCCCATGAGCAGTTCTTC.

The gene calls are TRBV2 and TRBJ2-1, with 11 positions matching TRBD1. The CDR3 covers 15 residues. Germline V lookup: CDR1 SNHLY, CDR2 FYNNEI. Trimming at V came to 8 bases and at J to 9 bases, leaving 12 bases not matched to a gene. The CDR3 reads CASLSGTGGTGEQFF. In nucleotides, the CDR3 is TGTGCCAGCTTGTCCGGGACAGGGGGTACAGGTGAGCAGTTCTTC.

The chain has TRBV6-1 and TRBJ2-7; D is uncertain. The CDR3 runs to 13 residues. V lost 2 bases and J lost 7, with 12 bases in between. The germline V gene encodes CDR1 MNHNS and CDR2 SASEGT. The CDR3 spells CASSESLVREQYF. In DNA form, the CDR3 reads TGTGCCAGCAGTGAATCCCTAGTTCGGGAGCAGTACTTC.

The chain couples TRBV28 to TRBJ2-2; no firm D call. CDR1 and CDR2 from the germline V gene are MDHEN and SYDVKM. The CDR3 consists of 15 residues. Trimming cost V 4 bases and J 3 bases, with 12 bases left between them. CDR3 sequence (DNA): TGTGCCAGCAGTTGGCGGTCACCAGACACCGGGGAGCTGTTTTTT. Amino acids: CASSWRSPDTGELFF.

V is TRBV21-1 and J is TRBJ1-1. TRBV21-1 is a known pseudogene. This CDR3 comprises 13 residues. As DNA, the CDR3 is TGTGCCAGCAGCAAAGGCGGGGGCACTGAAGCTTTCTTT. As protein: CASSKGGGTEAFF.

CDR3 sequence reads: CASSYDRGDYGYTF. DNA for the CDR3: TGTGCCAGCAGTTACGACAGGGGTGACTATGGCTACACCTTC. V and J are TRBV6-6 and TRBJ1-2; TRBD1 matches at 8 bases. The V and J ends lost 2 bases and 3 bases, in that order; junction bases with no gene match: 2. The germline V gene encodes CDR1 MNHNY and CDR2 SVGAGI (reference sequence). The CDR3 is 14 amino acids.

The rearrangement links TRBV4-1 to TRBJ1-2, with TRBD1 matching over 7 bases. The CDR3 is 16 residues long. Germline loops: CDR1 MGHRA, CDR2 YSYEKL. Unmatched junction bases numbered 8, after V lost 1 base and J lost 3 bases. The CDR3 coding sequence is TGCGCCAGCAGCCAAGTAGGGGCCGGGACAGACTATGGCTACACCTTC. This sequence encodes CASSQVGAGTDYGYTF.

This sequence joins TRBV5-1 and TRBJ2-3; TRBD2 matches at 9 bases. Looked up from germline, CDR1 is SGHRS and CDR2 is YFSETQ. The length of the CDR3 is 14 residues. Unmatched junction bases numbered 4, after V lost 7 bases and J lost 1 base. The CDR3 reads CASWGGRGTDTQYF. As DNA, the CDR3 is TGCGCCAGCTGGGGCGGGAGGGGCACAGATACGCAGTATTTT.

The V call is TRBV5-5, the J call TRBJ2-3; 7 bases line up with TRBD1. Germline V gene sequence: CDR1 SGHKS, CDR2 YYEKEE (reference sequence). The CDR3 loop spans 13 amino acids. V dropped 1 base and J dropped 5; count of bases not matched to a gene: 1. DNA for the CDR3: TGTGCCAGCAGCTTGCGGGACAGAGATACGCAGTATTTT. Its protein is CASSLRDRDTQYF.

This clone was recorded once. The V call is TRBV27, the J call TRBJ2-7; maybe TRBD1 (6 bases). V was trimmed by 3 bases and J by 4 bases, leaving 16 bases between them. This CDR3 comprises 15 residues. The germline V gene has CDR1 MNHEY and CDR2 SMNVEV (reference sequence). In DNA, the CDR3 is TGTGCCAGCAGTTTCGGAGGACAGACTTTTTACGAGCAGTACTTC. It specifies CASSFGGQTFYEQYF.

In this sample, this clone turned up once. The chain carries TRBV18 and TRBJ2-7; 8 bases agree with TRBD2. V was pared by 1 base and J by 6 bases, with 8 bases of the junction left unmatched. Germline values: CDR1 KGHSH, CDR2 LQKENI. The CDR3 loop spans 15 amino acids. The CDR3 reads CASSPLAGGFGEQYF. The CDR3 DNA reads TGTGCCAGCTCACCACTGGCGGGAGGCTTTGGCGAGCAGTACTTC.

This sequence joins TRBV11-2 and TRBJ1-1; D is ambiguous. Looked up from germline, CDR1 is SGHAT and CDR2 is FQNNGV. Trimming pared 1 base from V and 1 base from J, leaving 4 bases between. The CDR3 sequence is 13 residues long. CDR3 sequence reads: CASSLGGNTEAFF. In DNA, the CDR3 is TGTGCCAGCAGCTTAGGAGGGAACACTGAAGCTTTCTTT.

V is TRBV25-1 and J is TRBJ2-3; the match to TRBD2 covers 14 bases. Germline V lookup: CDR1 MGHDK, CDR2 SYGVNS. Losses at the gene ends were 1 base for V and 4 bases for J; bases not matched to a gene: 4. This CDR3 comprises 17 residues. The CDR3 region has the DNA TGTGCCAGCAGTGAATGGGGACTAGCGGGAGTTTCAGATACGCAGTATTTT. Translation: CASSEWGLAGVSDTQYF.

V and J are TRBV13 and TRBJ2-4, with D possibly TRBD1 on 6 matching bases. This CDR3 comprises 14 residues. V was pared by 5 bases and J by 13 bases, with 21 bases between. Germline V gene data show CDR1 as PRHDT and CDR2 as FYEKMQ (reference sequence). The CDR3 loop is CASSHSLTGPIQYF. The CDR3 region has the DNA TGTGCCAGCAGCCACAGCCTGACAGGCCCCATACAGTACTTC.

The chain carries TRBV20-1 and TRBJ2-7, with 9 nucleotides matching TRBD1. The length of the CDR3 is 14 residues. Germline CDR1 and CDR2: DFQATT and SNEGSKA (reference sequence). J was trimmed by 1 base and V by 3 bases; bases with no gene match: 4. The CDR3 nucleotides are TGCAGTGCTAGTGAGGGACAGGGATCCTACGAGCAGTACTTC. Translated: CSASEGQGSYEQYF.

The chain uses TRBV19 and TRBJ1-2; tentative D call: TRBD1 (5 bases). V gave up 7 bases and J gave up 5 bases, with 17 bases separating them. Per the germline V gene, CDR1 is LNHDA and CDR2 is SQIVND (reference sequence). The CDR3 spans 14 residues. CDR3: CASTFQAGRYGYTF. The CDR3 region has the DNA TGTGCCAGTACCTTCCAAGCAGGGCGGTATGGCTACACCTTC.

J is TRBJ1-2 and V is TRBV30; tentative D call: TRBD1 (5 bases). Deletions cut 4 bases from V and 0 bases from J, with 9 bases between. This CDR3 is built from 13 residues. Germline CDR1 and CDR2: GTSNPN and SVGIG (reference sequence). CDR3 DNA: TGTGCCTGGACCGGGACTCCTAACTATGGCTACACCTTC. Translating it yields CAWTGTPNYGYTF.

This clone showed up just once. The chain joins TRBV5-6 to TRBJ2-7; 8 bases match TRBD2. The trim removed 0 bases at V and 1 base at J, leaving 3 bases unmatched. The CDR3 runs to 15 residues. The V gene's germline CDR1 is SGHDT and CDR2 YYEEEE. CDR3 protein: CASSLGLAPSYEQYF. Here the CDR3 DNA reads TGTGCCAGCAGCTTGGGACTAGCGCCATCCTACGAGCAGTACTTC.

The CDR3 protein is CASSLLDRYQETQYF. CDR3 DNA sequence: TGTGCCAGCAGCTTACTGGACAGGTACCAAGAGACCCAGTACTTC. The chain couples TRBV7-9 to TRBJ2-5; TRBD1 agrees at 7 bases. The CDR3 contains 15 residues. With 2 bases clipped from V and 0 bases from J, the junction kept 3 bases outside the gene matches. Germline assignment: CDR1 SEHNR and CDR2 FQNEAQ (reference sequence).

CDR3 in DNA: TGCAGTGCTAGTGAGCGGGAGGACGGCACAGATACGCAGTATTTT. This sequence encodes CSASEREDGTDTQYF. This chain links TRBV20-1 with TRBJ2-3, with 9 bases lining up with TRBD2. V dropped 3 bases and J dropped 1; count of bases not matched to a gene: 5. Germline CDR1 DFQATT, CDR2 SNEGSKA (reference sequence). The CDR3 consists of 15 residues.

The table lists this clone with a count of one. The chain joins TRBV18 to TRBJ1-3; D is undetermined. The CDR3 runs to 15 residues. Trimming took 3 bases from V and 0 from J, leaving 9 bases between them. CDR1 is KGHSH and CDR2 is LQKENI in the germline V gene. CDR3 region: CASSPTVSSGNTIYF. The CDR3 bases are TGTGCCAGCTCACCTACAGTGTCCTCTGGAAACACCATATATTTT.